Shown below are 24 T cell receptor beta chains from a single sample sequenced in a study of T cells in Graves' hyperthyroidism and ophthalmopathy. Amplification of TCR beta CDR3 regions was performed using RNA transcripts as template. HTBI primers drove first-round RT-PCR of the TCR CDR3. TCRdb passed the multiplex PCR reads through MiXCR, listing each CDR3 protein once. The repertoire consists of 500,000 or so distinct CDR3 sequences, with about 15% occurring once and the leading ten covering about 16%. The sequencing sample was made of blood. The receptors here all came from a woman younger than 30 with Graves' ophthalmopathy.

This clonotype has ten or more counts. V is TRBV3-1 and J is TRBJ2-1, with 8 nucleotides matching TRBD2. V trimming: 1 base; J trimming: 5 bases; junction bases outside the gene matches: 1. Germline V gene sequence: CDR1 LGHDT, CDR2 YNNKEL (reference sequence). This CDR3 is 14 amino acids long. CDR3 nucleotides: TGTGCCAGCAGCCAAGTTAGCGGGGACAATGAGCAGTTCTTC. Protein product: CASSQVSGDNEQFF.

This clonotype was recorded many times. The V call is TRBV12-3 or TRBV12-4, the J call TRBJ1-2; 7 positions match TRBD1. The CDR3 has 16 amino acids. V was clipped by 8 bases and J by 6 bases; unmatched bases: 18. CDR3 bases: TGTGCCAGCGGGATCGGCGACAGGGCCCTACTTGATGGCTACACCTTC. It yields the protein CASGIGDRALLDGYTF.

This clonotype has a count of ten or more. The V and J genes are TRBV6-2 or TRBV6-3 and TRBJ2-7; unclear D gene. The CDR3 is 11 amino acids. In germline, CDR1 is MNHEY, CDR2 SVGEGT. Trimming pared 3 bases from V and 3 bases from J, leaving 3 bases between. The CDR3 spells CASSYLYEQYF. The CDR3 coding sequence is TGTGCCAGCAGTTATCTCTACGAGCAGTACTTC.

This clonotype was picked up many times. Relative to the germline gene, one junction end is altered; a read error may explain this. The chain has TRBV5-4 and TRBJ2-1; TRBD2 matches 9 bases. The CDR3 has 14 amino acids. Germline V CDR1 and CDR2: SGHNT, YYREEE (reference sequence). In DNA form, the CDR3 reads TGTGCCAGCAGTTTGGGGCTAGCGGGATCTGAGCAGTTCTTC. It translates to CASSLGLAGSEQFF. The full variable domain, with the rest looked up from reference TRBV5-4 and TRBJ2-1, is ETGVTQSPTHLIKTRGQQVTLRCSSQSGHNTVSWYQQALGQGPQFIFQYYREEENGRGNFPPRFSGLQFPNYSSELNVNALELDDSALYLCASSLGLAGSEQFFGPGTRLTVL.

This clonotype has only a few counts. CDR3 in amino acids: CASSLMGAGGGDYNEQFF. CDR3 DNA sequence: TGTGCCAGCAGCTTAATGGGAGCGGGGGGTGGAGACTACAATGAGCAGTTCTTC. The J gene is TRBJ2-1, the V gene TRBV7-3, with 9 bases that match TRBD2. This CDR3 comprises 18 residues. Germline trimming cut 1 base from V and 3 bases from J; bases unmatched to any gene: 10. CDR1 SGHTA and CDR2 FQGTGA come from the germline V gene.

The CDR3 DNA sequence: TGTGCCAGCAGTGAAGGTTGGGCGGGAGGGCCCTACGAGCAGTACTTC. Its protein product is CASSEGWAGGPYEQYF. The V and J genes are TRBV13 and TRBJ2-7; 9 nucleotides agree with TRBD2. This CDR3 contains 16 residues. Germline loops: CDR1 PRHDT, CDR2 FYEKMQ (reference sequence). The trim removed 6 bases at V and 2 bases at J, leaving 11 bases unmatched.

The gene calls are TRBV7-8 and TRBJ1-5; D not certain. Germline V gene data show CDR1 as SGHVS and CDR2 as FQNEAQ. This CDR3 comprises 14 residues. The V and J ends lost 7 bases and 0 bases respectively, with 10 bases between them. The CDR3: CASTLGSSNQPQHF. CDR3 sequence (DNA): TGTGCCAGCACCCTAGGGTCTAGCAATCAGCCCCAGCATTTT.

This clonotype was found a few times. J is TRBJ2-3 and V is TRBV3-1, with 10 positions matching TRBD2. Trimming removed 4 bases from V and 5 bases from J; junction bases left unmatched: 6. CDR1 LGHDT and CDR2 YNNKEL come from the germline V gene (reference sequence). CDR3 size: 15 residues. CDR3: CASSPSGGLGDTQYF. The DNA for the CDR3 is TGTGCCAGCAGCCCTAGCGGGGGCTTGGGAGATACGCAGTATTTT.

In its sample, this clonotype was seen a few times. The chain joins TRBV7-3 to TRBJ2-2, with 7 bases matching TRBD2. Germline assignment: CDR1 SGHTA and CDR2 FQGTGA. V was clipped by 1 base and J by 0 bases; unmatched bases: 2. CDR3 length equals 16 residues. CDR3 sequence (DNA): TGTGCCAGCAGCTTAAACGGACTAGCGAACACCGGGGAGCTGTTTTTT. It translates to CASSLNGLANTGELFF. Combining the CDR3 with reference TRBV7-3 and TRBJ2-2 gives the whole variable domain GAGVSQTPSNKVTEKGKYVELRCDPISGHTALYWYRQSLGQGPEFLIYFQGTGAADDSGLPNDRFFAVRPEGSVSTLKIQRTERGDSAVYLCASSLNGLANTGELFFGEGSRLTVL.

The rearrangement joins TRBV6-6 to TRBJ1-2; unclear D gene. This CDR3 contains 15 residues. V lost 0 bases and J lost 6, with 14 bases in between. Looked up from germline, CDR1 is MNHNY and CDR2 is SVGAGI (reference sequence). The CDR3 protein is CASSYSTGTLDGYTF. The DNA of the CDR3 is TGTGCCAGCAGTTACTCAACGGGTACTCTGGATGGCTACACCTTC.

A note on this clonotype: A much larger clone lies one base from this, so it may be a read error. The V call is TRBV6-9, the J call TRBJ2-1; TRBD2 aligns across 9 bases. Germline V gene lookup returns CDR1 MNHGY and CDR2 SVAAGI. Trimming cost V 3 bases and J 8 bases; bases outside gene matches: 8. The length of the CDR3 is 15 residues. CDR3 in DNA: TGTGCCAGCAGTTACACTAGCGGGCATCTCGATGAGCAGTTCTTC. This sequence encodes CASSYTSGHLDEQFF.

This clonotype was detected many times. The genes are TRBV9 and TRBJ1-1, with D tentatively TRBD1 (5 bases). CDR1 SGDLS and CDR2 YYNGEE come from the germline V gene. Trimming took 4 bases from V and 0 from J, leaving 10 bases between them. This CDR3 is built from 14 residues. CDR3 in DNA: TGTGCCAGCAGCACACAGGTGATGAACACTGAAGCTTTCTTT. Amino acids: CASSTQVMNTEAFF.

The rearrangement links TRBV19 to TRBJ2-7; 8 nucleotides line up with TRBD2. Germline CDR1 reads LNHDA; CDR2 reads SQIVND (reference sequence). This CDR3 contains 15 residues. The V segment lost 2 bases and the J segment 3 bases; nucleotides outside the gene matches: 6. The CDR3 spells CASSIRAGGVYEQYF. In nucleotides, the CDR3 is TGTGCCAGTAGTATACGCGCGGGAGGAGTCTACGAGCAGTACTTC. The variable domain in full, with the rest retrieved from reference TRBV19 and TRBJ2-7, is DGGITQSPKYLFRKEGQNVTLSCEQNLNHDAMYWYRQDPGQGLRLIYYSQIVNDFQKGDIAEGYSVSREKKESFPLTVTSAQKNPTAFYLCASSIRAGGVYEQYFGPGTRLTVT.

The chain has TRBV25-1 and TRBJ1-2, with D possibly matching TRBD1 (6 bases). Trimming shortened V by 1 base and J by 3 bases, and 12 bases separated the two germline ends. The germline V gene encodes CDR1 MGHDK and CDR2 SYGVNS. This CDR3 region has 15 residues. CDR3 nucleotide sequence: TGTGCCAGCAGTGAATTCCTGACAGGAGACTATGGCTACACCTTC. Its protein is CASSEFLTGDYGYTF.

This clonotype was detected many times. The rearrangement links TRBV6-1 to TRBJ1-2; maybe TRBD1 (5 bases). Germline CDR1 reads MNHNS; CDR2 reads SASEGT. Deletions cut 4 bases from V and 8 bases from J, with 17 bases between. This CDR3 has 14 residues. The CDR3, as DNA: TGTGCCAGCAGTGGCAGGGAGCGCCCTTGGGGCTACACCTTC. Residues: CASSGRERPWGYTF.

This clonotype has a count of ten or more. The gene calls are TRBV28 and TRBJ2-5; the match to TRBD2 covers 8 bases. Per the germline V gene, CDR1 is MDHEN and CDR2 is SYDVKM. The CDR3 is made up of 15 amino acids. Trimming took 5 bases from V and 5 from J; bases not matched to a gene: 10. The CDR3 DNA is TGTGCCAGCAGTCCCCCCACGGGGGGGCAGGAGACCCAGTACTTC. Protein: CASSPPTGGQETQYF.

This clonotype was observed a few times. V gene TRBV10-2 combines with J gene TRBJ1-5; 9 positions agree with TRBD1. The J segment lost 2 bases and the V segment lost 4 bases, leaving 3 bases of the junction unmatched. Looked up from germline, CDR1 is WSHSY and CDR2 is SAAADI. CDR3 size: 15 residues. The CDR3 sequence is CASSGQGVGNQPQHF. The DNA of the CDR3 is TGCGCCAGCAGTGGACAGGGGGTTGGCAATCAGCCCCAGCATTTT.

This clonotype was recorded at least ten times. The CDR3 DNA follows: TGTGCCAGCTCACAGGGTTCGCACGAGCAGTACTTC. Translating it yields CASSQGSHEQYF. This chain uses TRBV18 with TRBJ2-7; no firm D call. This CDR3 is built from 12 residues. The germline V gene encodes CDR1 KGHSH and CDR2 LQKENI. V shed 4 bases and J shed 5 bases, with 9 bases lying between them. Combining the CDR3 with reference TRBV18 and TRBJ2-7 gives the whole variable domain NAGVMQNPRHLVRRRGQEARLRCSPMKGHSHVYWYRQLPEEGLKFMVYLQKENIIDESGMPKERFSAEFPKEGPSILRIQQVVRGDSAAYFCASSQGSHEQYFGPGTRLTVT.

CDR3 in DNA: TGCAGCGTCTCTGCTTGGCCCCGGGACTACGAGCAGTACTTC. Encoded protein: CSVSAWPRDYEQYF. The chain is built from TRBV29-1 and TRBJ2-7; a possible D gene is TRBD2 (5 bases). V was cut by 6 bases and J by 3 bases, with 18 bases left in between. The CDR3 length is 14 residues. Germline CDR1 and CDR2: SQVTM and ANQGSEA.

In this sample, this clonotype turned up many times. The chain is built from TRBV30 and TRBJ2-3; 7 positions agree with TRBD2. Germline CDR1 reads GTSNPN; CDR2 reads SVGIG (reference sequence). After removal of 8 bases from V and 2 bases from J, the junction contained 7 bases not matched to a gene. This CDR3 comprises 13 residues. As DNA, the CDR3 is TGTGCCCTTCTAGCGGAGGACACAGATACGCAGTATTTT. Amino acids: CALLAEDTDTQYF. Using reference TRBV30 and TRBJ2-3 for the parts outside the CDR3, the full variable domain is SQTIHQWPATLVQPVGSPLSLECTVEGTSNPNLYWYRQAAGRGLQLLFYSVGIGQISSEVPQNLSASRPQDRQFILSSKKLLLSDSGFYLCALLAEDTDTQYFGPGTRLTVL.

This clonotype was picked up a small number of times. DNA for the CDR3: TGTGCCAGCACCTCATCCCACAATCAGCCCCAGCATTTT. Its translation is CASTSSHNQPQHF. The V and J genes are TRBV12-3 or TRBV12-4 and TRBJ1-5; no clear D. With 7 bases removed from V and 3 bases from J, the gap between germline ends came to 10 bases. The CDR3 runs 13 residues.

Turning to this clonotype: A much larger clone sits a single nucleotide away, making a read error possible. This chain uses TRBV28 with TRBJ1-1; D is possibly TRBD1 (5 bases). CDR1 is MDHEN, CDR2 SYDVKM, per germline. The CDR3 is 16 residues long. V was pared by 10 bases and J by 4 bases, with 25 bases between. The CDR3 DNA reads TGTGCCATCTACTCAACTTGGGGCGACGGTGGCACTGAAGCTTTCTTT. Translated, it gives CAIYSTWGDGGTEAFF.

This clonotype was found a few times. V usage is TRBV6-1 and J usage is TRBJ2-2; a possible D gene is TRBD2 (5 bases). Germline V gene lookup returns CDR1 MNHNS and CDR2 SASEGT. V was cut by 4 bases and J by 1 base, with 10 bases left in between. This CDR3 region has 15 residues. CDR3 sequence: CASSVSGMNTGELFF. The DNA for the CDR3 is TGTGCCAGCAGTGTTTCGGGGATGAACACCGGGGAGCTGTTTTTT.

CDR3 coding DNA: TGCAGCGTTGACGACCGACCTCCCTACGAGCAGTACTTC. It yields the protein CSVDDRPPYEQYF. V gene TRBV29-1 combines with J gene TRBJ2-7; D remains unclear. CDR1 and CDR2 from the germline V gene are SQVTM and ANQGSEA. V was pared by 3 bases and J by 2 bases, with 11 bases between. The CDR3 loop spans 13 amino acids.